This T cell receptor (beta chain) derives from a study of blood T cell repertoires in COVID-19. In germline, CDR1 is SGHNT, CDR2 YYREEE (reference sequence). The V end lost 0 bases, the J end lost 14 bases, and 18 bases lay between the germline ends. This CDR3 has 15 residues. TCRdb keeps only in-frame clones here, not all; method: immunoSEQ multiplex PCR. This table holds 150,000 or so clones, about 89% found once. Sequencing was done on a sample of peripheral blood. The receptor was derived from a man aged 55 to 70 with COVID-19, enrolled during active disease. J is TRBJ1-6 and V is TRBV5-4, with D perhaps matching TRBD1 (5 bases). The CDR3 spells CASSLGSGPGGALHF. CDR3 sequence (DNA): TGTGCCAGCAGCTTGGGTTCCGGCCCGGGGGGGGCCCTCCACTTT.